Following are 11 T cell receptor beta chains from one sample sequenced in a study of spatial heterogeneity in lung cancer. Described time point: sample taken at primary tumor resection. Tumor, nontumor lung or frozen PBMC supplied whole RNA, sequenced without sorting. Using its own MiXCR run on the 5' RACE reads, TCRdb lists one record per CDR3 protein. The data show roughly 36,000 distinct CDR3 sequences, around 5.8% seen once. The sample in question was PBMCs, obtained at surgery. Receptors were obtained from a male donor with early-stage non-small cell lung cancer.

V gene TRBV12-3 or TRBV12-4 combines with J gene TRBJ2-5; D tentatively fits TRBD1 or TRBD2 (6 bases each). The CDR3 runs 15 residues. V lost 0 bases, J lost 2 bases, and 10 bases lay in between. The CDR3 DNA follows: TGTGCCAGCAGTTTAGCGGGGGGCCCTCAAGAGACCCAGTACTTC. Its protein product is CASSLAGGPQETQYF.

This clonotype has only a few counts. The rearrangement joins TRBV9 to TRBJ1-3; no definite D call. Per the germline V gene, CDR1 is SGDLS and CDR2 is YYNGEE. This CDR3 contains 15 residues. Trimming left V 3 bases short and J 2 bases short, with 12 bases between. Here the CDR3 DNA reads TGTGCCAGCAGCGGGGATTCCTATCCTGGAAACACCATATATTTT. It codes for CASSGDSYPGNTIYF.

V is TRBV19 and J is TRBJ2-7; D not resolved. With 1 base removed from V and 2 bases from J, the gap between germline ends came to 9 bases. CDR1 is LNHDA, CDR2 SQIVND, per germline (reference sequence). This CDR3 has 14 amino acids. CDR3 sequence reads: CASSIGVGPYEQYF. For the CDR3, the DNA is TGTGCCAGTAGTATAGGGGTGGGTCCCTACGAGCAGTACTTC.

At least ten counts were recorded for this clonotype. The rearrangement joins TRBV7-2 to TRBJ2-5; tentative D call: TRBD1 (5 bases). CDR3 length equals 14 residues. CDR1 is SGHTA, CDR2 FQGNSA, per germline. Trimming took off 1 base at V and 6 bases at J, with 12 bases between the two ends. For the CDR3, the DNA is TGTGCCAGCAGCTTAGAGATACTGGGGCAGACCCAGTACTTC. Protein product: CASSLEILGQTQYF.

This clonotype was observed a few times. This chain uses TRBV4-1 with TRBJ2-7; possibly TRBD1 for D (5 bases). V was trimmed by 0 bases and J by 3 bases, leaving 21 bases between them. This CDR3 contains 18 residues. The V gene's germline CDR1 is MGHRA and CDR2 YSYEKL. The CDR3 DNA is TGCGCCAGCAGCCAAGATAGGGGAAAGGGCCCTGTTTACTACGAGCAGTACTTC. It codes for CASSQDRGKGPVYYEQYF.

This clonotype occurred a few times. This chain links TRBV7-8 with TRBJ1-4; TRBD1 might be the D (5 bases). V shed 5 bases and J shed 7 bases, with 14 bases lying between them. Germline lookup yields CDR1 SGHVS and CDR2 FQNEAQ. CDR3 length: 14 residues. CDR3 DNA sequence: TGTGCCAGCAGCCCGGTGGGGGTGGGTGAAAAACTGTTTTTT. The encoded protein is CASSPVGVGEKLFF.

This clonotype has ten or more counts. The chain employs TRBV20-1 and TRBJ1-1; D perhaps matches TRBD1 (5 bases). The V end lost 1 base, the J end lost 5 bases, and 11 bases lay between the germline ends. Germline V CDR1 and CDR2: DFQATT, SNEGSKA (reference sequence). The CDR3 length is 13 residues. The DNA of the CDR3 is TGCAGTGCTAGAGGTACAGGAGGTACTGAAGCTTTCTTT. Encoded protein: CSARGTGGTEAFF.

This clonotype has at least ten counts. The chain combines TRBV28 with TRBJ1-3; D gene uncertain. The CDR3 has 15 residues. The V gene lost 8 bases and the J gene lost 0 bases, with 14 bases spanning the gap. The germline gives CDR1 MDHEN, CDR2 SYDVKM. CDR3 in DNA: TGTGCCAGCGGTGGCGGGAAAGGCTCTGGAAACACCATATATTTT. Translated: CASGGGKGSGNTIYF.

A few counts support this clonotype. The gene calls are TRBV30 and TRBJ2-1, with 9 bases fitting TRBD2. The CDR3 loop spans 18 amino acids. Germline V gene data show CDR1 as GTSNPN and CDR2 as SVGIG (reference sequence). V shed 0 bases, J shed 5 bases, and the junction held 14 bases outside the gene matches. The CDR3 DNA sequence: TGTGCCTGGAGTGTCAGACTGACATGGCGGGGGGGCCACAATGAGCAGTTCTTC. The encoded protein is CAWSVRLTWRGGHNEQFF.

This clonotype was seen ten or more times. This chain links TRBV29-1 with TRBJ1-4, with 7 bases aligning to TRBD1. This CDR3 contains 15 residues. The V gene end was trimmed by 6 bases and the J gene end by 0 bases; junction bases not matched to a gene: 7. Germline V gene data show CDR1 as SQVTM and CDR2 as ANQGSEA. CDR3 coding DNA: TGCAGCGTAGCTACAGGGGCCTCAACTAATGAAAAACTGTTTTTT. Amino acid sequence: CSVATGASTNEKLFF.

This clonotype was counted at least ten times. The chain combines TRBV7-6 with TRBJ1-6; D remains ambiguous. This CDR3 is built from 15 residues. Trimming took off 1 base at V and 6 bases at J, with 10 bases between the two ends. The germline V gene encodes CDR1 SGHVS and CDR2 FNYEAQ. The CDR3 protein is CASSLVEPPNSPLHF. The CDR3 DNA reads TGTGCCAGCAGCTTAGTCGAGCCCCCTAATTCACCCCTCCACTTT.